The T cell receptor beta chain described here comes from a study of T cell changes during pregnancy in multiple sclerosis. The repertoire was sequenced with immunoSEQ multiplex PCR; TCRdb's copy has only in-frame clones and lacks some. The sample records tens of thousands of clones, 92% being singletons. Germline V gene sequence: CDR1 SGHNT, CDR2 YYREEE (reference sequence). Trimming took 0 bases from V and 6 from J; bases not matched to a gene: 0. The CDR3 is 15 residues long. This TCR came from a female donor in good health, enrolled as a control in a pregnancy study. This chain links TRBV5-4 with TRBJ2-1, with TRBD2 matching 13 bases. Source: peripheral blood, taken in the third trimester of pregnancy. The CDR3 DNA reads TGTGCCAGCAGCTTGGGACTAGCGGGAGGCAATGAGCAGTTCTTC. Its protein is CASSLGLAGGNEQFF.